The next 11 T cell receptor beta chains were all read from a single sample in a study of beta chain features in type 1 diabetes. What was sequenced were expressed TCRB transcripts, since all of the isolated RNA had been reverse transcribed. The protocol was immunoSEQ multiplex PCR, while the TCRdb copy is restricted to in-frame clones and leaves out a portion. This repertoire shows 500,000 to 700,000 clones, less than 20% found once; its top ten account for about 0.087%. The sequenced sample was naive CD4+ T cells from blood. Receptors were obtained from a man between 18 and 35 years old in good health.

This chain joins TRBV7-2 and TRBJ1-1, with 8 bases identical to TRBD1. This CDR3 is built from 16 residues. Per the germline V gene, CDR1 is SGHTA and CDR2 is FQGNSA. The V gene end was trimmed by 5 bases and the J gene end by 10 bases; junction bases not matched to a gene: 18. This chain's CDR3 is CASSIDGQGFSLGAFF. CDR3 sequence (DNA): TGTGCCAGCAGCATAGACGGACAGGGTTTTTCTTTAGGAGCTTTCTTT.

This clone came up a few times. The rearrangement uses TRBV28 and TRBJ2-7, with D uncertain. CDR1 MDHEN and CDR2 SYDVKM come from the germline V gene. The CDR3 contains 14 residues. V was trimmed by 10 bases and J by 0 bases, leaving 16 bases between them. This CDR3 is CATYSLPASYEQYF. CDR3 DNA sequence: TGTGCCACCTACAGCCTTCCTGCCTCCTACGAGCAGTACTTC.

This clone was seen a few times. This rearrangement joins TRBV7-8 to TRBJ2-3, with D perhaps being TRBD1 or TRBD2 (5 bases each). CDR1 is SGHVS, CDR2 FQNEAQ, per germline. V lost 7 bases and J 2 bases, leaving 19 bases between the germline ends. The length of the CDR3 is 16 residues. The CDR3 sequence is CASTYLRGAATDTQYF. In DNA, the CDR3 is TGTGCCAGCACCTATCTACGGGGCGCGGCCACAGATACGCAGTATTTT.

The rearrangement uses TRBV2 and TRBJ1-5; TRBD1 matches 8 bases. The ends lost 4 bases at V and 6 bases at J; junction bases unmatched: 8. Germline V CDR1 and CDR2: SNHLY, FYNNEI. The CDR3 length is 15 residues. The CDR3 here is CASSVNRGGGQPQHF. Written as DNA, the CDR3 is TGTGCCAGCAGTGTAAACAGGGGGGGAGGTCAGCCCCAGCATTTT.

The gene calls are TRBV18 and TRBJ1-1; 8 bases fit TRBD1. CDR3 length: 13 residues. Germline CDR1 reads KGHSH; CDR2 reads LQKENI. Trimming at V came to 5 bases and at J to 6 bases, leaving 5 bases not matched to a gene. This CDR3 is CASSNGQGAEAFF. The CDR3 DNA sequence: TGTGCCAGCTCAAACGGACAGGGTGCTGAAGCTTTCTTT.

The chain carries TRBV29-1 and TRBJ1-4; the match to TRBD1 covers 7 bases. Germline-derived CDR1 and CDR2 are SQVTM and ANQGSEA. The CDR3 has 13 amino acids. Trimming at V came to 4 bases and at J to 4 bases, leaving 3 bases not matched to a gene. DNA for the CDR3: TGCAGCGTTGGGCGGGACAGTAATGAAAAACTGTTTTTT. Translating it yields CSVGRDSNEKLFF.

The chain recombines TRBV7-9 with TRBJ2-7, with a tentative D call TRBD1 (6 bases). This CDR3 is built from 13 residues. In germline, CDR1 is SEHNR, CDR2 FQNEAQ (reference sequence). V was shortened by 5 bases and J by 3 bases, with 11 bases between the two germline ends. This chain's CDR3 is CASSKGGFYEQYF. The CDR3 DNA sequence: TGTGCCAGCAGCAAAGGGGGATTCTACGAGCAGTACTTC.

This clone came up a few times. The sample holds other DNA sequences that translate to the same CDR3. The chain joins TRBV4-3 to TRBJ2-6, with D perhaps being TRBD1 or TRBD2 (5 bases each). CDR3 size: 15 residues. V was cut by 1 base and J by 4 bases, with 8 bases left in between. Germline V lookup: CDR1 LGHNA, CDR2 YSLEER. CDR3 sequence reads: CASSQGGTGANVLTF. The CDR3 DNA reads as TGCGCCAGCAGCCAAGGGGGGACCGGGGCCAACGTCCTGACTTTC.

The chain has TRBV9 and TRBJ2-2; D assignment may be TRBD1 or TRBD2 (5 bases each). Trimming took 4 bases from V and 3 from J, leaving 10 bases between them. The germline gives CDR1 SGDLS, CDR2 YYNGEE. The CDR3 extends over 14 amino acids. CDR3: CASSLRGDTGELFF. The CDR3 coding sequence is TGTGCCAGCAGCCTGAGGGGTGACACCGGGGAGCTGTTTTTT. Full variable domain (missing parts from reference TRBV9 and TRBJ2-2): DSGVTQTPKHLITATGQRVTLRCSPRSGDLSVYWYQQSLDQGLQFLIQYYNGEERAKGNILERFSAQQFPDLHSELNLSSLELGDSALYFCASSLRGDTGELFFGEGSRLTVL.

The table lists this clone with a few counts. The chain is built from TRBV5-8 and TRBJ1-5; 7 bases are shared with TRBD1. Germline CDR1 reads SGHTS; CDR2 reads YDEGEE. After removal of 0 bases from V and 3 bases from J, the junction contained 3 bases not matched to a gene. The CDR3 runs 15 residues. The CDR3 coding sequence is TGTGCCAGCAGCTTGGAGACAGGGCCCAATCAGCCCCAGCATTTT. Its translation is CASSLETGPNQPQHF. Drawing the rest from reference TRBV5-8 and TRBJ1-5, the complete variable domain is EAGVTQSPTHLIKTRGQQATLRCSPISGHTSVYWYQQALGLGLQFLLWYDEGEERNRGNFPPRFSGRQFPNYSSELNVNALELEDSALYLCASSLETGPNQPQHFGDGTRLSIL.

The chain carries TRBV29-1 and TRBJ2-5; 8 bases map to TRBD1. The J call may be wrong; the DNA end is better matched by TRBJ2-7. The CDR3 loop spans 15 amino acids. Germline-derived CDR1 and CDR2 are SQVTM and ANQGSEA. The CDR3 nucleotides read TGCAGCGTTTTCCAGTCAGGGACAGGATCCTACGAGCAGTACTTC. It codes for CSVFQSGTGSYEQYF.